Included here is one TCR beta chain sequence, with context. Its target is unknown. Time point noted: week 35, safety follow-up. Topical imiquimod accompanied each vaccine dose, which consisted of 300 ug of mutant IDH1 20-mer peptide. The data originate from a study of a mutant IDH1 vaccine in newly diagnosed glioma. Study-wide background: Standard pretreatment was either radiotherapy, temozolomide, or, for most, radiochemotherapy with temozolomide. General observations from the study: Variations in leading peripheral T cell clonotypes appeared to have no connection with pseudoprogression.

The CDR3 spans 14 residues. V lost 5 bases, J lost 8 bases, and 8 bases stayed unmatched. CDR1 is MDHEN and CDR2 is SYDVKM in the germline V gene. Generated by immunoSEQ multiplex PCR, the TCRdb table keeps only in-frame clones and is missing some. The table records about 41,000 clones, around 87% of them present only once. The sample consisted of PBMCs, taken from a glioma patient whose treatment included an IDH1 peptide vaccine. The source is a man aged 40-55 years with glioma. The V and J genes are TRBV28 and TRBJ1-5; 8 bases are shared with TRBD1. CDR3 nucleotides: TGTGCCAGCAGTCTGACAGGGGCTTTAGAGCCCCAGCATTTT. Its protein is CASSLTGALEPQHF.